What follows describes a single TCR beta chain. The antigen remains undetermined. A unique molecular identifier was carried by every single TCR cDNA molecule. One entry per CDR3 protein, called by TCRdb with MiXCR from the 5' RACE reads. This repertoire shows approximately 44,000 distinct CDR3 sequences, roughly an eighth found once; its top ten account for 50% to 65%. The sample belongs to a study of spatial heterogeneity in lung cancer. Looking at the study overall: Sequences of the beta chain were consistently detected in greater numbers than alpha-chain sequences. General study points: Expanded tumor TCRs that were ubiquitous appeared in blood more at resection than follow-up.

The time point: sample taken at primary tumor resection. Unsorted whole RNA from tumor, nontumor lung or frozen PBMC underwent sequencing. V was trimmed by 3 bases and J by 2 bases, leaving 14 bases between them. This CDR3 spans 15 amino acids. The V gene's germline CDR1 is SGHTA and CDR2 FQGNSA. The sequencing used PBMCs, collected at surgery. The chain employs TRBV7-2 and TRBJ2-7; tentative D call: TRBD1 (6 bases). This receptor was identified in a male donor with early-stage non-small cell lung cancer. In nucleotides, the CDR3 is TGTGCCAGCAGCTTTCGAGGGACAACAACCTACGAGCAGTACTTC. Amino acids: CASSFRGTTTYEQYF.